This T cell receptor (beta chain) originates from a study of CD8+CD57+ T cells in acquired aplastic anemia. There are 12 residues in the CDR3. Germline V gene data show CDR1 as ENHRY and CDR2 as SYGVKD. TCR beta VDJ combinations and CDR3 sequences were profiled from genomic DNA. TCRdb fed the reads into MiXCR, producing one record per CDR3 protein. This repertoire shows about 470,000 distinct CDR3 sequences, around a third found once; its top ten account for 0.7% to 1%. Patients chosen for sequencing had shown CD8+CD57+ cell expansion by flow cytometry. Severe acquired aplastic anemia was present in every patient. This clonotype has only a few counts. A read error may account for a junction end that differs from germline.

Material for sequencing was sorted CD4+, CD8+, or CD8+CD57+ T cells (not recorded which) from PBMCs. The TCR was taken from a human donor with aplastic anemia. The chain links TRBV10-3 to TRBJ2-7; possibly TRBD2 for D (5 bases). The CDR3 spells CASSESGSEQYF. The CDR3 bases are TGTGCCAGCAGTGAATCGGGGAGCGAGCAGTACTTC.